This paragraph reports one T cell receptor beta chain. Its antigen remains unknown. These data come from a study of OX40 agonist ivuxolimab in advanced cancers. In the study overall: Partial responses were achieved by three patients: one hepatocellular carcinoma, two cutaneous melanoma.

General observations from the study: The authors also found low normalized T-cell clonal expansion in some nonresponders. The mean number of expanded clones was higher in CD8+ T cells than in CD4+.

The protocol was immunoSEQ multiplex PCR, while the TCRdb copy is restricted to in-frame clones and leaves out a portion. The sample has tens of thousands of clones, less than 95% seen once. CDR1 SNHLY and CDR2 FYNNEI come from the germline V gene. The CDR3 length is 14 residues. Deletions cut 6 bases from V and 0 bases from J, with 6 bases between. This clonotype was obtained from an adult with an advanced solid tumor such as melanoma, head and neck, liver or kidney cancer. The starting material was CD4+ or CD8+ T cells sorted from blood, obtained in a trial of the OX40 agonist ivuxolimab. The V call is TRBV2, the J call TRBJ2-6; no definite D call. CDR3 in DNA: TGTGCCAGCAGGAGGATCTCTGGGGCCAACGTCCTGACTTTC. This gives the protein CASRRISGANVLTF.